This T cell receptor (beta chain) was sequenced for a study of blood T cells in healthy people across ages (dated by TCRdb to the mid-2010s). About the study as a whole: Template switching captured roughly one uniquely barcoded TCR beta cDNA molecule per two T cells in model experiments. Using deep sequencing normalized with unique cDNA molecular identifiers, the study measured how TCR beta repertoire diversity changes with age. The donors were divided into four age groups: young (average 16 years), middle-aged (about 41), aged (approximately 59) and long-lived (around 80). Donors of different ages were randomly distributed across sequencing lanes to avoid experimental bias. For two donors (one aged 18 to 30 and one aged 80 or older), the study analyzed two additional independent replicas of 1 million unique cDNA reads from the same blood draw. General study outcomes and caveats: Conclusive comparison of naive and antigen-experienced compartments was prevented by the profiling of bulk unsorted PBMCs. Compared with the aged group, the long-lived group had more naive CD4+ T cells, fewer expanded clones and increased TCR diversity, suggesting age selection. Observed TCR beta diversity correlated strongly with the percentage of naive T cells measured by flow cytometry. Estimates of total diversity from one million sequenced T cells were regarded as lower bounds and underestimates. The CMV infection status of donors was not known, potentially confounding age-related changes in expanded clonotypes. Observed TCR beta diversity per million T cells fell roughly linearly with age, and a significant reduction was already apparent by age approximately 40.

Systemically healthy Caucasian individuals from Russia, roughly 40 in total and aged about 6 to 100 years, were included as donors. Around 9.7 milliliters of peripheral blood were collected from each donor into EDTA-treated Vacutainer tubes. PBMCs were isolated by Ficoll-Paque density-gradient centrifugation, with at least 6 million obtained per sample. Total RNA was extracted from PBMCs with Trizol reagent, with at least 6 micrograms obtained per sample. For every donor, flow cytometry on a PBMC aliquot measured the percentage of naive CD45RAhigh/CD27high T cells. Concerning this clonotype itself: Its antigen remains unidentified. Per-base quality was not reported, and no clone a single base away is much larger than it.

Library preparation employed 5' RACE. The run used an Illumina HiSeq 2500. The second PCR ran for about 7 to 11 cycles and used a J-beta primer mix along with a sample-barcoded 5' primer. A template-switch 5' adaptor carrying 12 random nucleotides introduced a unique molecular identifier onto each TCR beta cDNA molecule. At least 2.5 million CDR3-containing paired-end reads were obtained from each sample. First-strand cDNA was synthesized from all RNA with the Mint cDNA synthesis kit, primed by a TRBC-specific oligonucleotide. Following uracil-DNA glycosylase treatment, a first 18-cycle PCR with universal primers M1SS and BC2_uni_R was performed on all cDNA. The original methods were these. For normalization, 1 million high-quality reads were randomly selected from each sample, with every read carrying a distinct molecular identifier. Instead of being binned into consensus sequences, reads that shared molecular identifiers were thrown out. MiTCR, run with a Q25 quality threshold and the strictest error-elimination algorithm, handled CDR3 identification, clonotype clustering and error correction. A nonparametric unseen species model with Euler transformation was used to estimate lower-bound total TCR beta diversity. TCRdb ran its own pipeline on the public reads, namely fastp trimming at Q25 and MiXCR clone calling, and kept in-frame beta chains. For every CDR3 protein sequence, its rows merge into one entry that carries the most common genes and DNA. These V and J calls originate from TCRdb's pipeline instead of the authors' own analysis. This sample comprises around 650,000 distinct CDR3 sequences, roughly 30% of them detected only once. In total, the top ten clones hold roughly 15% of the sample.

This clonotype originated in a woman of 80 years or more in good health. Donor details come from another sample of the same person, matched by shared clones. Sequencing was done on a sample of blood.

The DNA sequence is as follows: TGTGCCAGCTCACCACTGCGGGGGATTGGCTATGGCTACACCTTC. This yields the protein CASSPLRGIGYGYTF. The V and J genes are TRBV18 and TRBJ1-2; a tentative D call is TRBD1 (5 bases match). The trim is 1 base for V and 4 bases for J, with a gap of 13 bases between the germline ends. CDR3 length: 15 amino acids, cysteine to phenylalanine. Only the CDR3 portion is preserved as DNA: 45 bases, with reading frame beginning at the first base. Reading the germline V gene gives CDR1 KGHSH and CDR2 LQKENI.